This T cell receptor (beta chain) was sequenced in a study of shared clonotypes between healthy human individuals. Sequenced by immunoSEQ multiplex PCR; TCRdb stores in-frame clones only, minus some. The sample carries some 500,000 clones, around three quarters recorded once. The CDR3 is 14 residues long. The germline CDR1 and CDR2 sequences are LNHDA and SQIVND (reference sequence). The V and J ends lost 5 bases and 5 bases respectively, with 15 bases between them. Material for sequencing was PBMCs. The chain uses TRBV19 and TRBJ2-5, with D possibly matching TRBD2 (5 bases). The receptor was derived from a woman aged 40 to 50 in good health. Some clones in this sample may be carry-over from other donors' samples. CDR3 amino acids: CASSPSGIQETQYF. The CDR3 DNA sequence: TGTGCCAGTAGTCCCTCCGGGATCCAGGAGACCCAGTACTTC.